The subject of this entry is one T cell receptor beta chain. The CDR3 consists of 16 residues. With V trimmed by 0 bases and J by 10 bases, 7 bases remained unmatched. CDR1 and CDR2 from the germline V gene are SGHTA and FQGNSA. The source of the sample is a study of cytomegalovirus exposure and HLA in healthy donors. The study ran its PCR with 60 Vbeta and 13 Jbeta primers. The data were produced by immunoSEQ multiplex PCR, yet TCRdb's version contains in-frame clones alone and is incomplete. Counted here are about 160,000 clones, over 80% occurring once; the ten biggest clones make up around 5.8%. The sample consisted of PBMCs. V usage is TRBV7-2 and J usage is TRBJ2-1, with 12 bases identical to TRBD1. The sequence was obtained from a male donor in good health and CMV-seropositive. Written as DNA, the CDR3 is TGTGCCAGCAGCTTAGCGGGGGGACAGGGGGCAATGGAGCAGTTCTTC. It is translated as CASSLAGGQGAMEQFF.